The clone carrying this TCR beta chain was detected a few times. This entry belongs to a study of T cells in Graves' hyperthyroidism and ophthalmopathy. The CDR3 loop spans 14 amino acids. Trimming took 5 bases from V and 6 from J; bases not matched to a gene: 7. The germline gives CDR1 SGHRS, CDR2 YFSETQ. TCR beta CDR3 region amplification was performed from RNA transcripts. First-round RT-PCR with HTBI primers amplified the TCR CDR3 region. TCRdb reprocessed the multiplex PCR reads with MiXCR, giving one entry per CDR3 protein. The data hold 250,000 or so distinct CDR3 sequences, with more than 14% observed a single time.

The sequenced material came from blood. The rearrangement joins TRBV5-1 to TRBJ2-1, with 8 nucleotides matching TRBD2. The sequence derives from a woman in her thirties or forties with Graves' hyperthyroidism that later progressed to Graves' ophthalmopathy. The CDR3 nucleotides are TGCGCCAGCAGTGGGACTAGGGGCGGCAATGAGCAGTTCTTC. Protein sequence: CASSGTRGGNEQFF. Full variable domain (outside the CDR3, taken from reference TRBV5-1 and TRBJ2-1): KAGVTQTPRYLIKTRGQQVTLSCSPISGHRSVSWYQQTPGQGLQFLFEYFSETQRNKGNFPGRFSGRQFSNSRSEMNVSTLELGDSALYLCASSGTRGGNEQFFGPGTRLTVL.